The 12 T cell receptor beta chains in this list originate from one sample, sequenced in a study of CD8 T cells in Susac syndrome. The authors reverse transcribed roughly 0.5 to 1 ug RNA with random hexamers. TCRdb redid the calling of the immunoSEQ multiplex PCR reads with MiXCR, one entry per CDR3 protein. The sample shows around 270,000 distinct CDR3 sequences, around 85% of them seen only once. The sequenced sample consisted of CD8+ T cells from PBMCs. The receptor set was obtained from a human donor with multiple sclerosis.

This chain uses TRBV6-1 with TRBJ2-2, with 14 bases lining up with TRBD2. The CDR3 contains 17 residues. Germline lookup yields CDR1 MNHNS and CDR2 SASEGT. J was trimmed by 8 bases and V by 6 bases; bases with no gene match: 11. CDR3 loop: CASSQGLAGEYLGELFF. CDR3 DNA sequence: TGTGCCAGCAGCCAGGGACTAGCGGGAGAGTATTTAGGGGAGCTGTTTTTT.

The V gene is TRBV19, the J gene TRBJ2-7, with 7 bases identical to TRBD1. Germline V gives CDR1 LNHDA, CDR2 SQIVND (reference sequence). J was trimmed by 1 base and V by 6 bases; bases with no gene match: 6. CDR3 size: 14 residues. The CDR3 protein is CASSRQGGSYEQYF. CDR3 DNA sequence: TGTGCCAGTAGCCGACAGGGCGGGTCCTACGAGCAGTACTTC.

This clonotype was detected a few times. CDR3 coding DNA: TGCGCCAGCAGCCAGGACAGGTATAGCAATCAGCCCCAGCATTTT. Translated: CASSQDRYSNQPQHF. The chain is built from TRBV4-3 and TRBJ1-5; 7 bases fit TRBD1. J lost 0 bases, V lost 3 bases, and 2 bases had no gene match. Germline V gives CDR1 LGHNA, CDR2 YSLEER. The CDR3 runs to 15 residues.

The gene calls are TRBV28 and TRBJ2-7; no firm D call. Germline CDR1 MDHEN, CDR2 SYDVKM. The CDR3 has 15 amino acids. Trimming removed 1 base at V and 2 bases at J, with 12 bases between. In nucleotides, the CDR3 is TGTGCCAGCAGTTTATACGACGGGCTGGCCTACGAGCAGTACTTC. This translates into CASSLYDGLAYEQYF.

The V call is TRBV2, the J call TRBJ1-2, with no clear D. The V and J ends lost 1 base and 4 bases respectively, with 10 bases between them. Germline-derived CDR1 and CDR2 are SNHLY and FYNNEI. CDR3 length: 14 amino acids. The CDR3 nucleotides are TGTGCCAGCAGTGAAGACGTGGACGGCTATGGCTACACCTTC. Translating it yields CASSEDVDGYGYTF.

The CDR3 DNA sequence: TGTGCCAGCAGCCAAGAGTGTTTTTTACGAAGGAAGCCAAGGAGGACCGGGGAGCTGTTTTTT. It translates to CASSQECFLRRKPRRTGELFF. The chain links TRBV3-1 to TRBJ2-2; weak D call: TRBD2 (5 bases). The CDR3 has 21 residues. Looked up from germline, CDR1 is LGHDT and CDR2 is YNNKEL (reference sequence). The V gene lost 0 bases and the J gene lost 5 bases, with 28 bases spanning the gap.

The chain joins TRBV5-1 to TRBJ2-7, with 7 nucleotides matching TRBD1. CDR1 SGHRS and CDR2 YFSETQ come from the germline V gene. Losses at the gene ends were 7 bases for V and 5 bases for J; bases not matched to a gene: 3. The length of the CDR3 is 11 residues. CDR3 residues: CASGTAHEQYF. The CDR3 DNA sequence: TGCGCCAGCGGGACAGCGCACGAGCAGTACTTC.

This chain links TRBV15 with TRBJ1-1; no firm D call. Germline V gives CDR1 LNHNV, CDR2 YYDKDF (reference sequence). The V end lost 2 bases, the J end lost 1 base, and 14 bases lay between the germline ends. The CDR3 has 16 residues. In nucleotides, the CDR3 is TGTGCCACCAGCAGAACTCAGGTCCGGGGGAACACTGAAGCTTTCTTT. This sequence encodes CATSRTQVRGNTEAFF.

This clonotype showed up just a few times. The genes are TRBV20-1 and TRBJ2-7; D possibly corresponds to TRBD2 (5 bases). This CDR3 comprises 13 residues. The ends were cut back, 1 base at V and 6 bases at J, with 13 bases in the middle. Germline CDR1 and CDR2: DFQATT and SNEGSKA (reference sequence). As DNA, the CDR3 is TGCAGTGCTAGAGTGTTGGGTGAGGGCGAGCAGTACTTC. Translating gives CSARVLGEGEQYF.

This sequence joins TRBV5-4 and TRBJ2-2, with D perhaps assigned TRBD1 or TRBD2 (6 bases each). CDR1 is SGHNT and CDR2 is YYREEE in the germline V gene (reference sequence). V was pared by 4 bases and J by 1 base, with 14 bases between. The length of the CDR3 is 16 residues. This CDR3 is CASSLEGGENTGELFF. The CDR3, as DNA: TGTGCCAGCAGCCTGGAGGGGGGAGAGAACACCGGGGAGCTGTTTTTT.

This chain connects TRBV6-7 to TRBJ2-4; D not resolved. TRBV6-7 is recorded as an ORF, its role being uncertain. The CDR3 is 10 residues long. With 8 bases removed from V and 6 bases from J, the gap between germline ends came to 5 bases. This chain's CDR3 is CASWGNIQYF. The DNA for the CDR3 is TGTGCCAGCTGGGGAAACATTCAGTACTTC.

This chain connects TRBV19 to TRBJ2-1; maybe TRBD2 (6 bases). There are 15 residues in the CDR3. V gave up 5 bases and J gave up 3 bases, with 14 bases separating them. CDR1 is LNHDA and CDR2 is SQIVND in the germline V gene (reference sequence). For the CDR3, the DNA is TGTGCCAGTAGTCCCACGGCCGGGAGCTACAATGAGCAGTTCTTC. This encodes CASSPTAGSYNEQFF.